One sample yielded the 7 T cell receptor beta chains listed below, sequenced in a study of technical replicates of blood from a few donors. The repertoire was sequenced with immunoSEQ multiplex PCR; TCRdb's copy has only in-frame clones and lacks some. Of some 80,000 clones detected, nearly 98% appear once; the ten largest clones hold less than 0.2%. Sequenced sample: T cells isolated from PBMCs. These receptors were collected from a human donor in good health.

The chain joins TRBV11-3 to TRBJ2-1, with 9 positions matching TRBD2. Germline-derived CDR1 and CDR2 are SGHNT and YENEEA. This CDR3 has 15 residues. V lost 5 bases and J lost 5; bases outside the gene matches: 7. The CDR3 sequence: CASSVGTSFHNEQFF. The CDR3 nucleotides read TGTGCCAGCAGCGTCGGGACTAGCTTCCACAATGAGCAGTTCTTC. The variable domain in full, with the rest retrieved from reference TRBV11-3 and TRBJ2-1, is EAGVVQSPRYKIIEKKQPVAFWCNPISGHNTLYWYLQNLGQGPELLIRYENEEAVDDSQLPKDRFSAERLKGVDSTLKIQPAELGDSAVYLCASSVGTSFHNEQFFGPGTRLTVL.

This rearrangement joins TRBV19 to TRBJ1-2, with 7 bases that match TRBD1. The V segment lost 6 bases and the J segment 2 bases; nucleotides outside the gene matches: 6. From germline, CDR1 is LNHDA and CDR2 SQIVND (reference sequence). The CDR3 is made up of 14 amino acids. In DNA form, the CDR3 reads TGTGCCAGTAGAACCCCGGGACAGAACTATGGCTACACCTTC. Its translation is CASRTPGQNYGYTF.

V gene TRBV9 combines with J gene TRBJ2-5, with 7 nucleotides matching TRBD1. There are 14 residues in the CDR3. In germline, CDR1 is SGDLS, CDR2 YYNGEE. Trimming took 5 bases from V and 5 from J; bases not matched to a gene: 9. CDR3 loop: CASSRQGQGETQYF. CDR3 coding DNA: TGTGCCAGCAGTAGACAGGGCCAGGGGGAGACCCAGTACTTC.

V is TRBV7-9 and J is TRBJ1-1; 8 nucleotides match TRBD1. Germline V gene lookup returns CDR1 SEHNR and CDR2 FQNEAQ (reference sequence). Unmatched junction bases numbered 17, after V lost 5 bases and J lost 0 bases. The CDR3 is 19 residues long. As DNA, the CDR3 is TGTGCCAGCAGCCGCACCAGACAGGGGCGATCTTACATGAACACTGAAGCTTTCTTT. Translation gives CASSRTRQGRSYMNTEAFF.

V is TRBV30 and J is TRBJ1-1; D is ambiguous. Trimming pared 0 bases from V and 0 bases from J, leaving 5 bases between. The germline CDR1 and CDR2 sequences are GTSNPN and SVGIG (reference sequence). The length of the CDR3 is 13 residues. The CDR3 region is CAWSVLVNTEAFF. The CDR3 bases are TGTGCCTGGAGTGTACTCGTGAACACTGAAGCTTTCTTT.

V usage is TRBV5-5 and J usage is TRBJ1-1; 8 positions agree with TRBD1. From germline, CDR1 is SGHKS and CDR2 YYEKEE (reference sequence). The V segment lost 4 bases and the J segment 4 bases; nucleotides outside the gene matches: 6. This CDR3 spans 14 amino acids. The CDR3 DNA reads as TGTGCCAGCAGCGCATGGACAGGGACCACTGAAGCTTTCTTT. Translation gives CASSAWTGTTEAFF.

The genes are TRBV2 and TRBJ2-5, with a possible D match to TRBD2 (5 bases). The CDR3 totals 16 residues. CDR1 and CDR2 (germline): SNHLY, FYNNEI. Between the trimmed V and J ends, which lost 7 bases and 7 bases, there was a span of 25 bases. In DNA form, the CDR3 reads TGTGCCAGCAAGAAAGGGTTTAGCGAGGAGTCGGTGACCCAGTACTTC. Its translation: CASKKGFSEESVTQYF.